One and the same sample provided the 25 T cell receptor beta chains below, sequenced in a study of shared clonotypes between healthy human individuals. Produced via immunoSEQ multiplex PCR; TCRdb's table is partial and in-frame only. The sample records around 1.9 million clones, about 93% being singletons. Naive CD8 cells, CD45RO-negative and positively selected for CCR7, excluded terminally differentiated effector memory CD45RA+ cells. The sequencing input was naive CD8+ T cells from PBMCs. These receptors were collected from a young man in good health. Some clones in this sample may be carry-over from other donors' samples.

The rearrangement joins TRBV2 to TRBJ2-3; 10 nucleotides match TRBD2. Germline CDR1 reads SNHLY; CDR2 reads FYNNEI. CDR3 size: 15 residues. With V trimmed by 9 bases and J by 4 bases, 10 bases remained unmatched. The DNA for the CDR3 is TGTGCCAGTAAGCAGGTAGCGGGAGGCGCAGATACGCAGTATTTT. Its protein is CASKQVAGGADTQYF.

This clone was observed a single time. The chain uses TRBV6-5 and TRBJ2-1, with D perhaps TRBD1 or TRBD2 (5 bases each). Germline assignment: CDR1 MNHEY and CDR2 SVGAGI. This CDR3 is 15 amino acids long. V was shortened by 5 bases and J by 0 bases, with 11 bases between the two germline ends. The CDR3, as DNA: TGTGCCAGCAGTAAGGGGAGTCTCTCCTACAATGAGCAGTTCTTC. Its translation is CASSKGSLSYNEQFF.

The rearrangement uses TRBV27 and TRBJ2-1; no definite D call. Trimming left V 8 bases short and J 6 bases short, with 8 bases between. This CDR3 spans 11 amino acids. Per the germline V gene, CDR1 is MNHEY and CDR2 is SMNVEV (reference sequence). This CDR3 reads CASLWGNEQFF. In DNA form, the CDR3 reads TGTGCCAGCCTTTGGGGCAATGAGCAGTTCTTC.

The chain employs TRBV5-1 and TRBJ2-7; D call uncertain. CDR3 length equals 13 residues. The germline V gene has CDR1 SGHRS and CDR2 YFSETQ. Trimming took 3 bases from V and 1 from J, leaving 8 bases between them. Here the CDR3 reads CASSYGSSYEQYF. The CDR3 DNA reads TGCGCCAGCAGCTACGGCAGTTCCTACGAGCAGTACTTC.

This sequence joins TRBV14 and TRBJ1-3; no reliable D call. The CDR3 sequence is 16 residues long. The V gene lost 5 bases and the J gene lost 0 bases, with 14 bases spanning the gap. In germline, CDR1 is SGHDN, CDR2 FVKESK. For the CDR3, the DNA is TGTGCCAGCAGCGTCATTACTAAATCCTCTGGAAACACCATATATTTT. Translating gives CASSVITKSSGNTIYF.

V and J are TRBV2 and TRBJ2-7; D may be TRBD2 (6 bases). The CDR3 extends over 15 amino acids. The V gene lost 4 bases and the J gene lost 3 bases, with 16 bases spanning the gap. Germline CDR1 and CDR2: SNHLY and FYNNEI. This CDR3 reads CASSAPSGGYYEQYF. In nucleotides, the CDR3 is TGTGCCAGCAGTGCCCCCAGCGGAGGGTACTACGAGCAGTACTTC.

Here the CDR3 DNA reads TGTGCCAGCGCAGGCGACAGCTCCTACGAGCAGTACTTC. It encodes CASAGDSSYEQYF. V is TRBV2 and J is TRBJ2-7; D is perhaps TRBD1 (5 bases). There are 13 residues in the CDR3. Trimming stripped 8 bases from V and 0 bases from J, with 11 bases between. Germline CDR1 is SNHLY and CDR2 is FYNNEI.

The V and J genes are TRBV7-9 and TRBJ1-2, with 9 bases matching TRBD1. The V gene's germline CDR1 is SEHNR and CDR2 FQNEAQ (reference sequence). This CDR3 has 16 residues. V dropped 4 bases and J dropped 4; count of bases not matched to a gene: 10. This CDR3 is CASSSPGQGQGYGYTF. In nucleotides, the CDR3 is TGTGCCAGCAGCTCCCCAGGACAGGGGCAAGGCTATGGCTACACCTTC.

The chain carries TRBV13 and TRBJ2-1, with 8 bases fitting TRBD2. V was clipped by 7 bases and J by 4 bases; unmatched bases: 6. Germline assignment: CDR1 PRHDT and CDR2 FYEKMQ (reference sequence). This CDR3 has 14 amino acids. CDR3 coding DNA: TGTGCCAGCACCCTCGGGACTAGGTACAATGAGCAGTTCTTC. The encoded protein is CASTLGTRYNEQFF.

The chain carries TRBV4-3 and TRBJ2-2; TRBD2 agrees at 8 bases. CDR1 LGHNA and CDR2 YSLEER come from the germline V gene. Germline trimming cut 0 bases from V and 5 bases from J; bases unmatched to any gene: 11. The CDR3 sequence is 18 residues long. The CDR3 region has the DNA TGCGCCAGCAGCCAAGATTGGCGGGAGGCCTCCCGAACCGGGGAGCTGTTTTTT. It yields the protein CASSQDWREASRTGELFF.

The CDR3 is CASSWTIYEQYF. The CDR3 nucleotides are TGTGCCAGCAGTTGGACTATCTACGAGCAGTACTTC. The chain uses TRBV6-6 and TRBJ2-7; TRBD2 might be the D (6 bases). The CDR3 is made up of 12 amino acids. Trimming stripped 4 bases from V and 3 bases from J, with 7 bases between. Germline V gene sequence: CDR1 MNHNY, CDR2 SVGAGI (reference sequence).

This clone appeared a single time. This chain's CDR3 is CARSLGPRGNTIYF. In nucleotides, the CDR3 is TGTGCCAGAAGCCTGGGACCTCGGGGAAACACCATATATTTT. The chain carries TRBV19 and TRBJ1-3; TRBD1 is a possible D gene (5 bases). The CDR3 sequence is 14 residues long. The V gene lost 9 bases and the J gene lost 4 bases, with 16 bases spanning the gap. Germline lookup yields CDR1 LNHDA and CDR2 SQIVND (reference sequence).

The chain couples TRBV6-1 to TRBJ2-7; D is perhaps TRBD2 (5 bases). The V and J ends lost 5 bases and 0 bases respectively, with 11 bases between them. In germline, CDR1 is MNHNS, CDR2 SASEGT. CDR3 size: 14 residues. The CDR3 DNA follows: TGTGCCAGCAGTAGGGAGCCTCGCTCCTACGAGCAGTACTTC. This sequence encodes CASSREPRSYEQYF.

As concerns this clone: The same CDR3 also results from other DNA sequences found in this sample. This rearrangement joins TRBV27 to TRBJ1-1; 7 bases line up with TRBD1. The length of the CDR3 is 14 residues. V dropped 5 bases and J dropped 5; count of bases not matched to a gene: 8. The V gene's germline CDR1 is MNHEY and CDR2 SMNVEV (reference sequence). In DNA, the CDR3 is TGTGCCAGCAGTCCAAGACAGGGAAATACTGAAGCTTTCTTT. Encoded protein: CASSPRQGNTEAFF.

This clone was seen only a few times. The V call is TRBV10-2, the J call TRBJ1-1; TRBD1 is a possible D gene (6 bases). Trimming took off 6 bases at V and 4 bases at J, with 12 bases between the two ends. This CDR3 has 13 residues. The germline V gene encodes CDR1 WSHSY and CDR2 SAAADI. CDR3 nucleotide sequence: TGCGCCAGCAGAAACAAGGGGGGCACTGAAGCTTTCTTT. Protein: CASRNKGGTEAFF.

The chain employs TRBV28 and TRBJ2-7; no clear D. Per germline, CDR1 MDHEN and CDR2 SYDVKM. The CDR3 extends over 14 amino acids. The V gene lost 5 bases and the J gene lost 5 bases, with 16 bases spanning the gap. The CDR3 spells CASSPLTGRDEQYF. The CDR3 DNA reads TGTGCCAGCAGTCCTCTGACCGGTAGGGACGAGCAGTACTTC.

The chain joins TRBV6-6 to TRBJ2-1, with D tentatively TRBD1 or TRBD2 (5 bases each). The length of the CDR3 is 12 residues. Germline loops: CDR1 MNHNY, CDR2 SVGAGI (reference sequence). V was pared by 3 bases and J by 9 bases, with 9 bases between. The DNA of the CDR3 is TGTGCCAGCAGTTATTTTGGGACTGAGCAGTTCTTC. Residues: CASSYFGTEQFF.

For this clone: Other DNA sequences of this sample code for an identical CDR3. The rearrangement links TRBV5-6 to TRBJ2-7; D is unclear. CDR1 SGHDT and CDR2 YYEEEE come from the germline V gene. CDR3 length equals 13 residues. V lost 1 base and J lost 3, with 8 bases in between. The CDR3 spells CASSLRRSYEQYF. CDR3 nucleotide sequence: TGTGCCAGCAGCTTGAGAAGGAGCTACGAGCAGTACTTC.

This sequence joins TRBV30 and TRBJ2-2; the D gene is possibly TRBD2 (5 bases). CDR3 size: 16 residues. V lost 0 bases to trimming and J lost 8 bases, with 19 bases between them. CDR1 is GTSNPN, CDR2 SVGIG, per germline (reference sequence). DNA for the CDR3: TGTGCCTGGAGTGTACTTGTGGACTCCCTGGGAGGGGAGCTGTTTTTT. Its protein is CAWSVLVDSLGGELFF.

This clone was seen just once. Other DNA sequences in the sample encode the same CDR3. The V call is TRBV7-6, the J call TRBJ2-5, with a possible D match to TRBD2 (6 bases). Germline V gene sequence: CDR1 SGHVS, CDR2 FNYEAQ. Trimming took off 3 bases at V and 2 bases at J, with 10 bases between the two ends. This CDR3 comprises 14 residues. The CDR3: CASSLADYQETQYF. The CDR3 DNA sequence: TGTGCCAGCAGCTTGGCGGACTATCAAGAGACCCAGTACTTC.

The chain is built from TRBV29-1 and TRBJ1-1; weak D call: TRBD1 (5 bases). Germline assignment: CDR1 SQVTM and CDR2 ANQGSEA. Trimming left V 5 bases short and J 0 bases short, with 10 bases between. This CDR3 region has 13 residues. For the CDR3, the DNA is TGCAGCGTTCCCCGGGGGATGAACACTGAAGCTTTCTTT. This codes for CSVPRGMNTEAFF.

The CDR3 nucleotides read TGTGCCATCAGTGAGTCGGGAACCGAGCAGTACTTC. Translation gives CAISESGTEQYF. The chain joins TRBV10-3 to TRBJ2-7; D ambiguous. The CDR3 consists of 12 residues. With 0 bases removed from V and 6 bases from J, the gap between germline ends came to 6 bases. Germline lookup yields CDR1 ENHRY and CDR2 SYGVKD.

The V and J genes are TRBV10-3 and TRBJ2-7; TRBD1 matches 12 bases. In germline, CDR1 is ENHRY, CDR2 SYGVKD. J lost 5 bases, V lost 0 bases, and 11 bases had no gene match. This CDR3 spans 18 amino acids. For the CDR3, the DNA is TGTGCCATCAGTGAGTCCGCCCGCCGGGACAGGGGGCCTCACGAGCAGTACTTC. Protein sequence: CAISESARRDRGPHEQYF.

The chain is built from TRBV6-1 and TRBJ1-1; unclear D gene. The CDR3 is made up of 14 amino acids. CDR1 is MNHNS and CDR2 is SASEGT in the germline V gene. V was clipped by 4 bases and J by 4 bases, with 13 bases between them. CDR3 protein: CASSAVRRGTEAFF. CDR3 DNA sequence: TGTGCCAGCAGTGCAGTTCGTCGGGGCACTGAAGCTTTCTTT.

The chain joins TRBV4-3 to TRBJ2-1, with TRBD1 as a possible D gene (6 bases). Germline V gene data show CDR1 as LGHNA and CDR2 as YSLEER. The V and J ends lost 0 bases and 2 bases respectively, with 11 bases between them. The CDR3 covers 16 residues. CDR3 DNA sequence: TGCGCCAGCAGCCAAGAGCTGGGGGCCCCCTACAATGAGCAGTTCTTC. Translation gives CASSQELGAPYNEQFF.